Below are 4 T cell receptor beta chains sequenced from a single sample in a study of T cell repertoires in cytomegalovirus infection. MiXCR, applied by TCRdb to the reads, yields one record per CDR3 protein. The table records fewer than 300,000 distinct CDR3 sequences, about a quarter of them present only once. The material sequenced was PBMCs. All receptors derive from a human donor in good health (CMV status not recorded). Some clones in this sample may be carry-over from other donors' samples.

This clonotype was seen only once. The junction differs from germline at one of its ends, possibly a read error. The V gene is TRBV19, the J gene TRBJ1-1; D may be TRBD1 (6 bases). The CDR3 sequence is 15 residues long. CDR1 and CDR2 (germline): LNHDA, SQIVND (reference sequence). The DNA of the CDR3 is TGTTCCAGTAGTCCGGACAGAGCTCAGAACACTGAAGCTTTCTTT. This sequence encodes CSSSPDRAQNTEAFF. Full variable domain (missing parts from reference TRBV19 and TRBJ1-1): DGGITQSPKYLFRKEGQNVTLSCEQNLNHDAMYWYRQDPGQGLRLIYYSQIVNDFQKGDIAEGYSVSREKKESFPLTVTSAQKNPTAFYLCSSSPDRAQNTEAFFGQGTRLTVV.

The chain uses TRBV28 and TRBJ1-6, with 7 bases matching TRBD1. Germline V lookup: CDR1 MDHEN, CDR2 SYDVKM. This CDR3 contains 14 residues. Unmatched junction bases numbered 1, after V lost 3 bases and J lost 5 bases. The CDR3 DNA is TGTGCCAGCAGTTTTCAGGGGGATAATTCACCCCTCCACTTT. The encoded protein is CASSFQGDNSPLHF. Looking up the rest from reference TRBV28 and TRBJ1-6 gives the full variable domain: DVKVTQSSRYLVKRTGEKVFLECVQDMDHENMFWYRQDPGLGLRLIYFSYDVKMKEKGDIPEGYSVSREKKERFSLILESASTNQTSMYLCASSFQGDNSPLHFGNGTRLTVT.

The chain is built from TRBV6-5 and TRBJ2-1; a weak D match, TRBD1 (5 bases). Deletions cut 6 bases from V and 2 bases from J, with 14 bases between. There are 15 residues in the CDR3. CDR1 MNHEY and CDR2 SVGAGI come from the germline V gene. CDR3 residues: CASRGASRAYNEQFF. The DNA of the CDR3 is TGTGCCAGCAGAGGGGCCTCCAGGGCCTACAATGAGCAGTTCTTC.

V gene TRBV7-2 combines with J gene TRBJ2-5; TRBD2 is a possible D gene (6 bases). V lost 5 bases and J lost 5, with 15 bases in between. Germline-derived CDR1 and CDR2 are SGHTA and FQGNSA. The CDR3 runs to 14 residues. The CDR3 sequence is CASSGPGAQETQYF. The CDR3 bases are TGTGCCAGCAGCGGTCCGGGAGCGCAGGAGACCCAGTACTTC. The complete variable domain, with remaining parts taken from reference TRBV7-2 and TRBJ2-5, reads GAGVSQSPSNKVTEKGKDVELRCDPISGHTALYWYRQSLGQGLEFLIYFQGNSAPDKSGLPSDRFSAERTGGSVSTLTIQRTQQEDSAVYLCASSGPGAQETQYFGPGTRLLVL.